This T cell receptor beta chain was recovered during a study of blood T cells in healthy people across ages. Sample-barcoded 5' priming and a J-beta primer mix drove a second PCR of about 6 to 11 cycles. MiXCR, applied by TCRdb to the 5' RACE reads, yields one record per CDR3 protein. The table lists about 1.5 million distinct CDR3 sequences, 35% to 45% of them singletons, with around 4% in the top ten. The CDR3 has 15 residues. Germline V CDR1 and CDR2: PRHDT, FYEKMQ (reference sequence). This receptor was obtained from a woman between 18 and 29 years old in good health. Material for sequencing was blood. This sequence joins TRBV13 and TRBJ2-1, with D uncertain. The J call may be faulty, since TRBJ2-7 better matches the DNA end. The CDR3 spells CASSFGLLSYNEQYF. The CDR3 region has the DNA TGTGCCAGCAGCTTCGGCCTCCTCTCCTACAATGAGCAGTACTTC.